This T cell receptor beta chain was recorded in a study of cytomegalovirus exposure and HLA in healthy donors. Broader study findings: In a later analysis, the majority of CMV-associated beta chains seemingly showed HLA restriction. Later analysis suggested links between common viral pathogens and several top significant clusters. When analyzed later, a missense DCLRE1C variant was found to be linked to TCR beta V- and J-gene trimming.

With respect to this clone: Its antigen is as yet unknown.

PCR amplification relied on 60 Vbeta primers (plus 13 Jbeta primers). The method was immunoSEQ multiplex PCR; TCRdb's version includes in-frame clones alone and lacks a portion of them. Among about 110,000 clones listed, 81% were seen once. This CDR3 comprises 12 residues. The germline V and J ends were trimmed by 7 bases and 3 bases, with 9 bases remaining between them. CDR1 and CDR2 (germline): WSHSY, SAAADI. The sequenced sample consisted of PBMCs. This sequence was found in a woman in her 30s in good health and CMV-seronegative. This chain connects TRBV10-2 to TRBJ1-1; D is possibly TRBD1 (5 bases). CDR3: CASTPGDTEAFF. CDR3 DNA: TGCGCCAGCACTCCGGGGGACACTGAAGCTTTCTTT.